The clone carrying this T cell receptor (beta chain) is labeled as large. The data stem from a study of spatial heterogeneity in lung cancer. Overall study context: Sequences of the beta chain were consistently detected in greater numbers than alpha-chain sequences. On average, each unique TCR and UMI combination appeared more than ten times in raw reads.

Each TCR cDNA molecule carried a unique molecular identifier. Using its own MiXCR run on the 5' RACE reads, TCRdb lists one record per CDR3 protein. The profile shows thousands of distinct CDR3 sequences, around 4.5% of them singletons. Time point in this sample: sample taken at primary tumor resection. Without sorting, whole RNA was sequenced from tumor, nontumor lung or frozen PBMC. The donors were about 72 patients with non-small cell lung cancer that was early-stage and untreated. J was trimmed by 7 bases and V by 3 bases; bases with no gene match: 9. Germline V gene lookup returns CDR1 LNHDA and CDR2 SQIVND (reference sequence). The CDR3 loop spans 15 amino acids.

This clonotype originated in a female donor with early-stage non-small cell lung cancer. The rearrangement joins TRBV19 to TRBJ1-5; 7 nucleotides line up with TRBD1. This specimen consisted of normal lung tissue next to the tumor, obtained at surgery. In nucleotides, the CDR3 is TGTGCCAGTAGTATCCGGACAGGTCTAAGCCAGCCCCAGCATTTT. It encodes CASSIRTGLSQPQHF. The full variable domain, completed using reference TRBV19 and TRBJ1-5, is DGGITQSPKYLFRKEGQNVTLSCEQNLNHDAMYWYRQDPGQGLRLIYYSQIVNDFQKGDIAEGYSVSREKKESFPLTVTSAQKNPTAFYLCASSIRTGLSQPQHFGDGTRLSIL.